The 25 T cell receptor beta chains given below trace back to one sample, sequenced in a study of T cells in Graves' hyperthyroidism and ophthalmopathy. Amplified TCR beta CDR3 regions derived from RNA transcripts. RT-PCR in the first round (using the HTBI primer set) targeted the TCR CDR3. TCRdb re-derived calls from the multiplex PCR reads in MiXCR, one entry per CDR3 protein. The sample shows fewer than 350,000 distinct CDR3 sequences, about a sixth of them seen only once. Sequencing input: blood. The receptors come from a woman aged 40 to 50 with Graves' ophthalmopathy.

V usage is TRBV9 and J usage is TRBJ2-5, with 9 bases identical to TRBD2. CDR1 and CDR2 (germline): SGDLS, YYNGEE. J was trimmed by 4 bases and V by 4 bases; bases with no gene match: 8. The CDR3 totals 15 residues. This CDR3 is CASSSGAGGGETQYF. DNA for the CDR3: TGTGCCAGCAGCTCTGGCGCGGGAGGGGGAGAGACCCAGTACTTC.

This clonotype appeared many times. The chain joins TRBV20-1 to TRBJ2-7; maybe TRBD2 (5 bases). The CDR3 sequence is 12 residues long. CDR1 and CDR2 from the germline V gene are DFQATT and SNEGSKA (reference sequence). Trimming removed 3 bases from V and 5 bases from J, with 11 bases in between. The CDR3 reads CSASEGHHEQYF. Here the CDR3 DNA reads TGCAGTGCTAGTGAGGGCCACCACGAGCAGTACTTC.

Regarding this clonotype: One end of the junction is discordant with germline, which a read error may explain. The chain joins TRBV12-3 or TRBV12-4 to TRBJ1-1; D call uncertain. This CDR3 is built from 13 residues. DNA of the CDR3: TGTACCAGCAGTTACCTCTCCCTGGGAGAAGCTTTCTTT. Its translation is CTSSYLSLGEAFF.

This clonotype was seen at least ten times. This chain joins TRBV6-2 or TRBV6-3 and TRBJ2-7; TRBD2 might be the D (6 bases). The CDR3 spans 14 residues. CDR1 and CDR2 from the germline V gene are MNHEY and SVGEGT. The CDR3 DNA is TGTACGCCCCCACACAGTGGAGGGGACTACGAGCAGTACTTC. It yields the protein CTPPHSGGDYEQYF.

There are many counts of this clonotype. The chain employs TRBV20-1 and TRBJ2-7; perhaps D is TRBD1 or TRBD2 (5 bases each). Germline-derived CDR1 and CDR2 are DFQATT and SNEGSKA (reference sequence). The length of the CDR3 is 10 residues. The V end lost 8 bases, the J end lost 2 bases, and 7 bases lay between the germline ends. The CDR3 loop reads CSTGPYEQYF. The CDR3 DNA reads TGCAGTACGGGGCCCTACGAGCAGTACTTC.

This clonotype was seen repeatedly, ten times or more. V gene TRBV6-2 or TRBV6-3 combines with J gene TRBJ1-1; TRBD1 might be the D (5 bases). The CDR3 consists of 12 residues. Trimming pared 4 bases from V and 6 bases from J, leaving 9 bases between. CDR1 MNHEY and CDR2 SVGEGT come from the germline V gene. The CDR3 DNA is TGTGCCAGCAGTTCAGGGAAGGCTGAAGCTTTCTTT. The encoded protein is CASSSGKAEAFF.

The table lists this clonotype with many counts. The chain joins TRBV20-1 to TRBJ2-2; either TRBD1 or TRBD2 may supply D (5 bases each). Germline CDR1 DFQATT, CDR2 SNEGSKA (reference sequence). The CDR3 consists of 15 residues. Trimming stripped 4 bases from V and 0 bases from J, with 12 bases between. The CDR3 DNA sequence: TGCAGTGCTACCGGGGCCGACCCGAACACCGGGGAGCTGTTTTTT. Translated, it gives CSATGADPNTGELFF.

In its sample, this clonotype was seen many times. The V gene is TRBV27, the J gene TRBJ2-2; 10 bases agree with TRBD2. Germline-derived CDR1 and CDR2 are MNHEY and SMNVEV (reference sequence). The ends lost 3 bases at V and 4 bases at J; junction bases unmatched: 8. CDR3 length equals 17 residues. The CDR3 bases are TGTGCCAGCAGTTTTGTAAGACTAGCGGGTTCCACCGGGGAGCTGTTTTTT. This gives the protein CASSFVRLAGSTGELFF.

This clonotype was recorded many times. The chain combines TRBV14 with TRBJ2-7; D might be TRBD2 (6 bases). There are 17 residues in the CDR3. The germline gives CDR1 SGHDN, CDR2 FVKESK. The V end was cut by 5 bases, the J end by 5 bases, with 25 bases between. CDR3 bases: TGTGCCAGCAGCGCGACAGTACTAGCCGACTCCCGGCACGAGCAGTACTTC. Translation gives CASSATVLADSRHEQYF.

This clonotype appeared a few times. The rearrangement uses TRBV30 and TRBJ1-1, with D uncertain. This CDR3 region has 13 residues. V lost 1 base and J lost 6, with 12 bases in between. The V gene's germline CDR1 is GTSNPN and CDR2 SVGIG (reference sequence). The CDR3 reads CAWSGGADPEAFF. CDR3 in DNA: TGTGCCTGGAGTGGTGGAGCCGACCCTGAAGCTTTCTTT.

This clonotype was picked up many times. The V call is TRBV7-8, the J call TRBJ2-1, with TRBD2 identical over 8 bases. The length of the CDR3 is 16 residues. Germline loops: CDR1 SGHVS, CDR2 FQNEAQ. The ends lost 1 base at V and 6 bases at J; junction bases unmatched: 8. CDR3 amino acids: CASSLGWSSGINEQFF. The CDR3 DNA follows: TGTGCCAGCAGCTTAGGGTGGAGTAGCGGGATCAATGAGCAGTTCTTC.

This clonotype was seen many times. This rearrangement joins TRBV10-3 to TRBJ1-5, with D perhaps matching TRBD1 (5 bases). CDR1 ENHRY and CDR2 SYGVKD come from the germline V gene. The ends were cut back, 0 bases at V and 2 bases at J, with 11 bases in the middle. CDR3 length: 16 residues. The CDR3 spells CAISESAGSGNQPQHF. CDR3 sequence (DNA): TGTGCCATCAGTGAGTCTGCAGGGTCGGGCAATCAGCCCCAGCATTTT.

This clonotype was seen a handful of times. This may be a read error: a much more frequent sequence differs by one nucleotide. The rearrangement joins TRBV15 to TRBJ1-5; D is unresolved. Deletions cut 0 bases from V and 2 bases from J, with 5 bases between. This CDR3 contains 14 residues. Germline lookup yields CDR1 LNHNV and CDR2 YYDKDF (reference sequence). The CDR3 region is CATSRDWGNQPQHF. DNA of the CDR3: TGTGCCACCAGCAGAGATTGGGGCAATCAGCCCCAGCATTTT. Supplemented by reference TRBV15 and TRBJ1-5, the full variable domain reads DAMVIQNPRYQVTQFGKPVTLSCSQTLNHNVMYWYQQKSSQAPKLLFHYYDKDFNNEADTPDNFQSRRPNTSFCFLDIRSPGLGDTAMYLCATSRDWGNQPQHFGDGTRLSIL.

This clonotype was observed at least ten times. No DNA is shown, since the ends of the CDR3 on it are uncertain; the CDR3 is the one TCRdb lists. The rearrangement uses TRBV6-5 and TRBJ2-7; TRBD1 was called by the table and not checked on the DNA. The CDR3 totals 14 residues, both ends included. In germline, CDR1 is MNHEY, CDR2 SVGAGI. The CDR3 is CASSSSKTGAREYF.

CDR3 residues: CASSEDRPGIYGYTF. The DNA of the CDR3 is TGTGCCAGCAGTGAGGACAGGCCAGGGATCTATGGCTACACCTTC. This chain connects TRBV12-3 or TRBV12-4 to TRBJ1-2; 7 bases match TRBD1. The trim removed 5 bases at V and 4 bases at J, leaving 10 bases unmatched. This CDR3 is built from 15 residues.

This clonotype has more than one count but fewer than ten. The chain recombines TRBV18 with TRBJ2-7; unclear D gene. V lost 3 bases, J lost 12 bases, and 24 bases lay in between. Per germline, CDR1 KGHSH and CDR2 LQKENI. The CDR3 has 15 residues. The CDR3 DNA is TGTGCCAGCTCACCTCGAGAGTCCACCGGATCGGGCCTGTACTTC. This gives the protein CASSPRESTGSGLYF.

This chain connects TRBV29-1 to TRBJ1-3, with D uncertain. V gave up 5 bases and J gave up 1 base, with 6 bases separating them. Germline CDR1 reads SQVTM; CDR2 reads ANQGSEA. The CDR3 has 12 residues. The CDR3 nucleotides are TGCAGCGTTTCAGGATCTGGAAACACCATATATTTT. Protein: CSVSGSGNTIYF.

In the case of this clonotype: This may stem from a read error, because a much larger clone lies one nucleotide away. The chain is built from TRBV19 and TRBJ2-3, with 7 bases that match TRBD2. The CDR3 spans 13 residues. J lost 5 bases, V lost 6 bases, and 5 bases had no gene match. In germline, CDR1 is LNHDA, CDR2 SQIVND (reference sequence). The CDR3 region is CASSRLAQDTQYF. CDR3 sequence (DNA): TGTGCCAGTAGCAGACTAGCACAAGATACGCAGTATTTT.

This clonotype occurred a few times. The chain carries TRBV30 and TRBJ1-5; D not resolved. The CDR3 sequence is 15 residues long. From germline, CDR1 is GTSNPN and CDR2 SVGIG (reference sequence). V lost 0 bases, J lost 3 bases, and 12 bases lay in between. The CDR3 DNA reads TGTGCCTGGAGTGTCGGTTCAAGAGTCAATCAGCCCCAGCATTTT. It encodes CAWSVGSRVNQPQHF.

Written as DNA, the CDR3 is TGTGTCCAGGGGGGGTGGACTGAAGCTTTCTTT. This codes for CVQGGWTEAFF. The V call is TRBV6-1, the J call TRBJ1-1; 7 bases are shared with TRBD1. This CDR3 is 11 amino acids long. Germline V lookup: CDR1 MNHNS, CDR2 SASEGT.

The chain combines TRBV7-3 with TRBJ2-6; D gene unclear. This CDR3 contains 15 residues. V lost 5 bases to trimming and J lost 0 bases, with 8 bases between them. Germline V gives CDR1 SGHTA, CDR2 FQGTGA. The CDR3 bases are TGTGCCAGCAGCCTATTCCCCTCTGGGGCCAACGTCCTGACTTTC. Translating it yields CASSLFPSGANVLTF.

In this sample, this clonotype turned up many times. The chain employs TRBV7-3 and TRBJ2-5, with D possibly being TRBD2 (6 bases). Looked up from germline, CDR1 is SGHTA and CDR2 is FQGTGA. The V gene lost 5 bases and the J gene lost 5 bases, with 18 bases spanning the gap. The CDR3 contains 15 residues. The CDR3 here is CASSPRGGNEETQYF. In DNA, the CDR3 is TGTGCCAGCAGCCCCCGCGGAGGGAACGAGGAGACCCAGTACTTC.

This clonotype was detected many times. This rearrangement joins TRBV6-2 or TRBV6-3 to TRBJ2-2; D not certain. The V gene's germline CDR1 is MNHEY and CDR2 SVGEGT. Trimming removed 2 bases from V and 5 bases from J, with 12 bases in between. The CDR3 is 15 residues long. The CDR3 DNA sequence: TGTGCCAGCAGTTACCCCCTCGTATCGACCGGGGAGCTGTTTTTT. Translating gives CASSYPLVSTGELFF.

This clonotype was seen many times. V is TRBV28 and J is TRBJ1-5; D is uncertain. V was shortened by 4 bases and J by 1 base, with 8 bases between the two germline ends. In germline, CDR1 is MDHEN, CDR2 SYDVKM. CDR3 length: 14 amino acids. The CDR3 is CASSSWGSNQPQHF. Written as DNA, the CDR3 is TGTGCCAGCAGTTCCTGGGGAAGCAATCAGCCCCAGCATTTT.

Note on this clonotype: Just one base apart from a much larger clone, this may be a read error. V gene TRBV20-1 combines with J gene TRBJ1-1, with D perhaps TRBD1 (5 bases). Germline CDR1 and CDR2: DFQATT and SNEGSKA (reference sequence). With 1 base removed from V and 7 bases from J, the gap between germline ends came to 22 bases. The CDR3 has 16 amino acids. CDR3 sequence reads: CSARGGGAGWGVEAFF. In DNA, the CDR3 is TGCAGTGCTAGAGGAGGCGGGGCAGGGTGGGGTGTTGAAGCTTTCTTT.